The 25 T cell receptor beta chains reported below all come from one sample, sequenced in a study of identical twins. Each CDR3 protein is one row after TCRdb ran MiXCR on the 5' RACE reads. Counted here are 1,800,000 or so distinct CDR3 sequences, under 35% occurring once; the ten biggest clones make up about 0.25%. Sequenced sample: cord blood. Receptors were obtained from a newborn girl in good health.

The chain uses TRBV6-2 or TRBV6-3 and TRBJ2-3; D possibly corresponds to TRBD1 (6 bases). Germline assignment: CDR1 MNHEY and CDR2 SVGEGT. With 5 bases removed from V and 4 bases from J, the gap between germline ends came to 16 bases. This CDR3 comprises 15 residues. The CDR3 here is CASSATGFLADTQYF. The CDR3 DNA reads TGTGCCAGCAGTGCAACAGGGTTCTTGGCAGATACGCAGTATTTT.

This sequence joins TRBV7-6 and TRBJ2-1, with 9 bases lining up with TRBD2. With 1 base clipped from V and 8 bases from J, the junction kept 6 bases outside the gene matches. This CDR3 spans 15 amino acids. Per germline, CDR1 SGHVS and CDR2 FNYEAQ. The CDR3 bases are TGTGCCAGCAGCTTAGGTACTAGCGGGTACCATGAGCAGTTCTTC. Residues: CASSLGTSGYHEQFF.

This clonotype was counted a few times. This chain uses TRBV20-1 with TRBJ1-4; D might be TRBD1 (6 bases). With 6 bases removed from V and 5 bases from J, the gap between germline ends came to 16 bases. Germline CDR1 DFQATT, CDR2 SNEGSKA (reference sequence). CDR3 size: 14 residues. The CDR3 nucleotides are TGCAGTGCGGAACAGGGTTGGGACAATGAAAAACTGTTTTTT. Translation: CSAEQGWDNEKLFF.

There are a few counts of this clonotype. The V and J genes are TRBV10-3 and TRBJ1-1; maybe TRBD1 (5 bases). The CDR3 extends over 13 amino acids. Germline loops: CDR1 ENHRY, CDR2 SYGVKD. V was clipped by 3 bases and J by 4 bases, with 9 bases between them. The CDR3 DNA sequence: TGTGCCATCAGTGACCCGGGGCCCACTGAAGCTTTCTTT. Protein product: CAISDPGPTEAFF.

This clonotype was seen a few times. V gene TRBV20-1 combines with J gene TRBJ2-1; 8 bases match TRBD1. Germline-derived CDR1 and CDR2 are DFQATT and SNEGSKA (reference sequence). The CDR3 is made up of 14 amino acids. V trimming: 7 bases; J trimming: 4 bases; junction bases outside the gene matches: 9. The CDR3 region has the DNA TGCAGTGGGACAGGGTCCGTCGTATACAATGAGCAGTTCTTC. Translated: CSGTGSVVYNEQFF.

A few counts support this clonotype. V usage is TRBV12-3 or TRBV12-4 and J usage is TRBJ2-1; TRBD1 matches 7 bases. V shed 8 bases, J shed 6 bases, and the junction held 4 bases outside the gene matches. This CDR3 contains 12 residues. The CDR3 sequence: CASRTGFNEQFF. The CDR3 DNA reads as TGTGCCAGCCGGACAGGATTCAATGAGCAGTTCTTC.

In its sample, this clonotype was seen a few times. The V call is TRBV4-2, the J call TRBJ2-3, with TRBD1 matching over 8 bases. Germline CDR1 reads LGHNA; CDR2 reads YNFKEQ. The CDR3 extends over 16 amino acids. V dropped 0 bases and J dropped 4; count of bases not matched to a gene: 6. The DNA for the CDR3 is TGTGCCAGCAGCCAAGATAAACAGGGGGGCGCAGATACGCAGTATTTT. The encoded protein is CASSQDKQGGADTQYF.

In this sample, this clonotype turned up once. This may be a read error: a much more frequent sequence differs by one nucleotide. The J gene is TRBJ2-5, the V gene TRBV6-5, with D tentatively TRBD2 (5 bases). The assigned J gene may be wrong: the sequence end matches TRBJ2-1 better. This CDR3 region has 15 residues. Germline V gives CDR1 MNHEY, CDR2 SVGAGI. CDR3: CASSPMSGYQETQFF. In DNA form, the CDR3 reads TGTGCCAGCAGCCCCATGTCGGGGTACCAAGAGACCCAGTTCTTC.

The genes are TRBV4-1 and TRBJ2-7, with 9 bases that match TRBD2. The CDR3 is made up of 16 amino acids. J gave up 3 bases and V 6 bases, and 12 bases lay outside the gene matches. Germline CDR1 and CDR2: MGHRA and YSYEKL. CDR3 residues: CASRREAGGAYYEQYF. CDR3 bases: TGCGCCAGCAGAAGAGAAGCGGGGGGCGCTTACTACGAGCAGTACTTC.

The chain links TRBV24-1 to TRBJ2-3, with D possibly being TRBD2 (6 bases). V lost 7 bases, J lost 1 base, and 14 bases lay in between. Looked up from germline, CDR1 is KGHDR and CDR2 is SFDVKD. The CDR3 loop spans 15 amino acids. CDR3 residues: CATSRTASGTDTQYF. DNA of the CDR3: TGTGCCACCAGCCGGACTGCTAGCGGCACAGATACGCAGTATTTT.

This clonotype was found a few times. The rearrangement uses TRBV20-1 and TRBJ2-1; TRBD2 matches 12 bases. Germline lookup yields CDR1 DFQATT and CDR2 SNEGSKA (reference sequence). The CDR3 is 17 amino acids. With V trimmed by 6 bases and J by 8 bases, 17 bases remained unmatched. The CDR3 here is CSADEKLAGGWSYEQFF. In DNA form, the CDR3 reads TGCAGTGCCGACGAAAAACTAGCGGGAGGCTGGTCGTATGAGCAGTTCTTC.

V and J are TRBV4-1 and TRBJ2-7, with a possible D match to TRBD1 (6 bases). CDR1 and CDR2 (germline): MGHRA, YSYEKL. The V end was cut by 1 base, the J end by 3 bases, with 19 bases between. The CDR3 has 17 residues. Written as DNA, the CDR3 is TGCGCCAGCAGCCAAGCCTTGTTGGGGGCCCCGAACTACGAGCAGTACTTC. Amino acids: CASSQALLGAPNYEQYF.

The rearrangement links TRBV3-1 to TRBJ2-3; TRBD2 matches 9 bases. The CDR3 runs 16 residues. V lost 4 bases, J lost 2 bases, and 7 bases stayed unmatched. The germline V gene has CDR1 LGHDT and CDR2 YNNKEL (reference sequence). As DNA, the CDR3 is TGTGCCAGCAGCCGCAGACAGCGGGGGGTCACAGATACGCAGTATTTT. It specifies CASSRRQRGVTDTQYF.

This clonotype was observed many times. This chain links TRBV4-2 with TRBJ2-3; 8 bases align to TRBD1. The CDR3 loop spans 16 amino acids. Looked up from germline, CDR1 is LGHNA and CDR2 is YNFKEQ. The J segment lost 4 bases and the V segment lost 5 bases, leaving 11 bases of the junction unmatched. This CDR3 is CASSFTRGTGADTQYF. The CDR3 DNA sequence: TGTGCCAGCAGCTTTACTAGGGGGACAGGAGCAGATACGCAGTATTTT.

This clonotype was recorded many times. The V gene is TRBV27, the J gene TRBJ2-7; the D is unclear. There are 13 residues in the CDR3. V was cut by 0 bases and J by 4 bases, with 7 bases left in between. Germline V gene data show CDR1 as MNHEY and CDR2 as SMNVEV (reference sequence). CDR3 amino acids: CASSLSPRYEQYF. The CDR3 DNA follows: TGTGCCAGCAGTTTATCTCCTCGGTACGAGCAGTACTTC.

This clonotype occurred a few times. For the CDR3, the DNA is TGCAGTGCTAGAGGTTCAATCTACAATGAGCAGTTCTTC. Amino acid sequence: CSARGSIYNEQFF. The chain uses TRBV20-1 and TRBJ2-1; no definite D call. The CDR3 runs 13 residues. Germline V gene data show CDR1 as DFQATT and CDR2 as SNEGSKA (reference sequence). V lost 1 base to trimming and J lost 3 bases, with 7 bases between them.

This clonotype was seen only a few times. V usage is TRBV7-9 and J usage is TRBJ1-1; TRBD1 might be the D (5 bases). Germline V gene sequence: CDR1 SEHNR, CDR2 FQNEAQ (reference sequence). The V end lost 4 bases, the J end lost 7 bases, and 7 bases lay between the germline ends. The CDR3 runs 11 residues. CDR3 protein: CASSWDGEAFF. The CDR3 coding sequence is TGTGCCAGCAGCTGGGACGGTGAAGCTTTCTTT.

This clonotype was seen a handful of times. The chain uses TRBV7-9 and TRBJ1-1; D is uncertain. In germline, CDR1 is SEHNR, CDR2 FQNEAQ (reference sequence). With 0 bases removed from V and 0 bases from J, the gap between germline ends came to 5 bases. This CDR3 has 14 residues. In DNA, the CDR3 is TGTGCCAGCAGCTTAGCGGTGATGAACACTGAAGCTTTCTTT. Amino acids: CASSLAVMNTEAFF.

The table lists this clonotype with many counts. The rearrangement joins TRBV6-6 to TRBJ2-3; maybe TRBD2 (5 bases). V was shortened by 6 bases and J by 4 bases, with 20 bases between the two germline ends. The CDR3 runs to 16 residues. Germline V gene lookup returns CDR1 MNHNY and CDR2 SVGAGI (reference sequence). The CDR3 is CASSYLAPLWSDTQYF. As DNA, the CDR3 is TGTGCCAGCAGCTATCTAGCACCATTATGGTCAGATACGCAGTATTTT.

This clonotype was counted only a few times. The chain couples TRBV4-2 to TRBJ2-7; a possible D gene is TRBD1 (6 bases). In germline, CDR1 is LGHNA, CDR2 YNFKEQ. CDR3 length equals 13 residues. Trimming cost V 5 bases and J 3 bases, with 11 bases left between them. In DNA, the CDR3 is TGTGCCAGCAGCAGGGCAGGGGACTACGAGCAGTACTTC. Translating gives CASSRAGDYEQYF.

The chain combines TRBV20-1 with TRBJ2-2; D gene ambiguous. The CDR3 contains 12 residues. The germline V gene encodes CDR1 DFQATT and CDR2 SNEGSKA (reference sequence). Trimming pared 3 bases from V and 7 bases from J, leaving 9 bases between. The chain's CDR3 is CSASNIGGELFF. CDR3 in DNA: TGCAGTGCTAGCAATATAGGCGGGGAGCTGTTTTTT.

The genes are TRBV12-3 or TRBV12-4 and TRBJ2-3, with 7 bases aligning to TRBD2. This CDR3 comprises 16 residues. The J segment lost 2 bases and the V segment lost 2 bases, leaving 7 bases of the junction unmatched. Written as DNA, the CDR3 is TGTGCCAGCAGTTTAATTGCGGGAGCGATCACAGATACGCAGTATTTT. It specifies CASSLIAGAITDTQYF.

The rearrangement uses TRBV29-1 and TRBJ1-1; D uncertain. Germline CDR1 reads SQVTM; CDR2 reads ANQGSEA. V dropped 6 bases and J dropped 7 bases, with 9 bases sitting between them. CDR3 length equals 10 residues. CDR3 nucleotide sequence: TGCAGCGTGTCCGGGCTTGAAGCTTTCTTT. Residues: CSVSGLEAFF. Using reference TRBV29-1 and TRBJ1-1 for the parts outside the CDR3, the full variable domain is SAVISQKPSRDICQRGTSLTIQCQVDSQVTMMFWYRQQPGQSLTLIATANQGSEATYESGFVIDKFPISRPNLTFSTLTVSNMSPEDSSIYLCSVSGLEAFFGQGTRLTVV.

This clonotype turned up a few times. The V call is TRBV20-1, the J call TRBJ1-1; D not certain. Per the germline V gene, CDR1 is DFQATT and CDR2 is SNEGSKA (reference sequence). This CDR3 comprises 13 residues. Trimming removed 0 bases at V and 3 bases at J, with 8 bases between. The CDR3 here is CSAREEWDTEAFF. The CDR3 DNA follows: TGCAGTGCTAGAGAAGAATGGGACACTGAAGCTTTCTTT.

This clonotype showed up just a few times. This chain links TRBV4-2 with TRBJ1-1, with D possibly matching TRBD1 (5 bases). Germline loops: CDR1 LGHNA, CDR2 YNFKEQ. V was cut by 1 base and J by 8 bases, with 8 bases left in between. This CDR3 is 12 amino acids long. The CDR3 is CASSQGSGEAFF. CDR3 nucleotides: TGTGCCAGCAGCCAAGGGTCAGGGGAAGCTTTCTTT.